This T cell receptor beta chain was retrieved from a study of post-analysis software for immune sequencing data (dated by TCRdb to 2013 to 2016). Study-level background: The recorded disease courses included relapsing-remitting, secondary progressive and progressive-relapsing multiple sclerosis, and some patients had no subtype annotation. The patient repertoires were set against 10 to 11 previously published healthy control repertoires from donors whose ages ranged from roughly 6 to 25 years. A subset of samples was prepared in parallel using single-end sample barcoding, then pooled and co-amplified after Illumina adapter ligation. Here is what the overall study found, with its caveats: The multiple sclerosis patient group was slightly younger than the control group. Roughly 5 TRBV segments, including TRBV5-6, TRBV5-1 and TRBV20-1, were significantly more frequent in patients than controls. Direct clustering with F measure revealed strong co-clustering of samples prepared in the same batch, which led to a batch-effect correction. Significantly lower normalized Chao1 diversity was found in multiple sclerosis patients than in controls, suggesting substantial peripheral T-cell clonal expansion.

According to the germline V gene (reference sequence), CDR1 reads SEHNR and CDR2 reads FQNEAQ. The CDR3 has 15 amino acids, counting the end cysteine and phenylalanine. The CDR3 DNA has 45 bases and is translated from base 1. V was cut back by 6 bases and J by 6 bases, leaving a gap of 18 bases between them. TCR beta repertoires were profiled from peripheral blood of 10 to 15 young patients with multiple sclerosis to demonstrate the VDJtools post-analysis software. The patients with multiple sclerosis were children and adolescents between roughly 6 and 16 years of age. This clonotype turned up a few times. No cognate antigen has been identified for it. Base quality data are lacking; no much larger clone is found one base away. Library preparation used PCR. The listed sequencing device is Illumina HiSeq 2500. To reduce PCR and sequencing biases, unique molecular identifiers were incorporated into the TCR beta cDNA libraries. Every 1 to 10 million input T cells yielded approximately 500,000 cDNA molecules, meaning each molecule approximated one T cell. The patient libraries were prepared and sequenced with the same protocol used for the earlier healthy control dataset. Samples belonging to the same batch were prepared together, multiplexed and sequenced on a shared HiSeq lane. Concerning the study's data processing: Raw barcoded reads were processed with MIGEC, discarding single-read molecular identifier groups before consensus assembly and CDR3 extraction. Clonotype tables were post-analysed with VDJtools, normalizing diversity by down-sampling all datasets to the smallest sample size. Repertoire overlap clustering matched CDR3 amino acid but not nucleotide sequences to correct batch-related cross-sample contamination. Through fastp at Q25 and MiXCR, TCRdb rebuilt clones from the public reads, retaining in-frame beta chains. Entries are consolidated by CDR3 protein sequence, retaining the most common genes and DNA. The V and J calls follow TCRdb's processing rather than the paper's. The table for this sample lists fewer than 900,000 distinct CDR3 sequences; around 42% of them were counted only once. The ten largest account for 4.9% of the sample.

This TCR derives from a girl aged 5 to 17 with multiple sclerosis. This receptor chain uses TRBV7-9 and TRBJ2-1; the D call is possibly TRBD1 or TRBD2, each sharing 5 bases. The sample comprised blood. The bases are TGTGCCAGCAGGCGAACCGGGACCGGCCTCAATGAGCAGTTCTTC. This encodes CASRRTGTGLNEQFF.